The 8 T cell receptor beta chains below all came from one sample that was sequenced in a study of spatial heterogeneity in lung cancer. TCRdb ran MiXCR on the 5' RACE reads and lists one entry per CDR3 protein. The sample has more than 10,000 distinct CDR3 sequences, around 3.7% seen once. This sample's time point: sample taken at primary tumor resection. Source: PBMCs, taken at surgery. These receptors originate from a male donor with early-stage non-small cell lung cancer.

In this sample, this clonotype turned up many times. The chain carries TRBV9 and TRBJ1-2; 8 positions match TRBD1. Per germline, CDR1 SGDLS and CDR2 YYNGEE. V lost 2 bases, J lost 6 bases, and 12 bases stayed unmatched. The CDR3 is 16 amino acids. CDR3 region: CASSVAAGGARDGYTF. In DNA, the CDR3 is TGTGCCAGCAGCGTGGCGGCAGGGGGCGCGAGGGATGGCTACACCTTC.

The chain uses TRBV12-3 or TRBV12-4 and TRBJ1-2, with D possibly being TRBD1 (6 bases). The V gene lost 5 bases and the J gene lost 2 bases, with 15 bases spanning the gap. CDR3 length: 15 amino acids. CDR3 amino acids: CASSPGGGGNYGYTF. The DNA of the CDR3 is TGTGCCAGCAGTCCAGGTGGAGGGGGGAACTATGGCTACACCTTC.

This clonotype was seen repeatedly, ten times or more. The V gene is TRBV18, the J gene TRBJ2-2; D not certain. V shed 1 base and J shed 4 bases, with 4 bases lying between them. The germline CDR1 and CDR2 sequences are KGHSH and LQKENI. This CDR3 comprises 13 residues. Here the CDR3 DNA reads TGTGCCAGCTCACCACGGAGCACCGGGGAGCTGTTTTTT. Protein: CASSPRSTGELFF.

The J gene is TRBJ1-3, the V gene TRBV9, with TRBD1 matching 8 bases. Germline CDR1 and CDR2: SGDLS and YYNGEE. The CDR3 has 15 residues. J was trimmed by 4 bases and V by 3 bases; bases with no gene match: 6. The chain's CDR3 is CASSDRTGSGNTIYF. DNA of the CDR3: TGTGCCAGCAGCGACCGGACAGGGTCCGGAAACACCATATATTTT.

This clonotype was picked up a small number of times. The chain links TRBV12-3 or TRBV12-4 to TRBJ2-7; 9 positions agree with TRBD1. V trimming: 4 bases; J trimming: 5 bases; junction bases outside the gene matches: 15. This CDR3 has 17 residues. The CDR3 reads CASSSLGTGYTSDEQYF. CDR3 in DNA: TGTGCCAGCAGTTCCCTGGGGACAGGGTATACTTCGGACGAGCAGTACTTC.

In this sample, this clonotype turned up many times. This chain uses TRBV7-2 with TRBJ1-1; D is possibly TRBD1 (5 bases). Germline CDR1 and CDR2: SGHTA and FQGNSA. The CDR3 loop spans 14 amino acids. Trimming shortened V by 5 bases and J by 4 bases, and 14 bases separated the two germline ends. This CDR3 reads CASSLRWGGTEAFF. In DNA, the CDR3 is TGTGCCAGCAGCCTCCGGTGGGGCGGCACTGAAGCTTTCTTT.

This clonotype was counted ten times or more. V and J are TRBV10-3 and TRBJ2-5; D may be TRBD2 (5 bases). Trimming stripped 7 bases from V and 0 bases from J, with 9 bases between. CDR1 ENHRY and CDR2 SYGVKD come from the germline V gene. The CDR3 is 13 amino acids. The CDR3 is CAIKSSDQETQYF. The CDR3 DNA sequence: TGTGCCATCAAGAGTAGCGACCAAGAGACCCAGTACTTC.

In its sample, this clonotype was seen many times. The chain joins TRBV19 to TRBJ1-5, with D tentatively TRBD1 (5 bases). V lost 7 bases and J 6 bases, leaving 19 bases between the germline ends. Germline V gene sequence: CDR1 LNHDA, CDR2 SQIVND (reference sequence). This CDR3 is built from 15 residues. This CDR3 is CASIGSQGRSQPQHF. The CDR3 DNA reads TGTGCCAGTATAGGTTCTCAGGGTCGGAGTCAGCCCCAGCATTTT. The whole variable domain, filled in from reference TRBV19 and TRBJ1-5, reads DGGITQSPKYLFRKEGQNVTLSCEQNLNHDAMYWYRQDPGQGLRLIYYSQIVNDFQKGDIAEGYSVSREKKESFPLTVTSAQKNPTAFYLCASIGSQGRSQPQHFGDGTRLSIL.